This T cell receptor (beta chain) was recorded in a study of vaccination and CD4 T cells after COVID-19. Study-level background: With a range of 35 to 161, the median interval from diagnosis to drawing post-COVID samples was 90 to 120 days. At a median approximately 72 days (range 14 to 241) after dose two, post-vaccine samples were obtained.

In this sample, this clonotype turned up a few times. Its antigen is undetermined. Treatment given: roughly nine-day PBMC culture with coronavirus spike peptide pools or control peptides (ViraFEST assay). ViraFEST relied on peptide pools to expand antigen-specific T cells; the TCRs were sequenced afterward. V lost 6 bases and J lost 7, with 15 bases in between. The CDR3 totals 13 residues. Germline V gene sequence: CDR1 SGHTA, CDR2 FQGNSA. Once obtained from cultured CD4+ T cells, the DNA was sequenced using the Oncomine TCR Beta short-read assay. TCRdb re-called the PCR reads with MiXCR, one entry per CDR3 protein. Of around 11,000 distinct CDR3 sequences listed, roughly 50% were seen once; the top ten hold about 20%.

The source material was CD4+ T cells from blood, cultured in vitro. The source is a human donor who had recovered from COVID-19. This chain joins TRBV7-2 and TRBJ1-2; D is ambiguous. CDR3 DNA sequence: TGTGCCAGCAGTTATAGAGACAAGCTTGGCTACACCTTC. The encoded protein is CASSYRDKLGYTF.